These 20 T cell receptor beta chains share one sample of origin, sequenced in a study of shared clonotypes between healthy human individuals. Clones were read by immunoSEQ multiplex PCR, and TCRdb kept only the in-frame ones, dropping some. The sample includes about 2.1 million clones, 93% of them seen just once. CD45RO-negative, CCR7-positively selected cells formed the naive CD8 fraction, excluding terminally differentiated effector memory CD45RA+ cells. The sequenced sample consisted of naive CD8+ T cells from PBMCs. These receptors were taken from a man aged 18 to 30 in good health. Some clones in this sample may be carry-over from other donors' samples.

The chain links TRBV2 to TRBJ1-2, with 10 bases lining up with TRBD1. J was trimmed by 0 bases and V by 6 bases; bases with no gene match: 7. Germline V gene lookup returns CDR1 SNHLY and CDR2 FYNNEI. There are 16 residues in the CDR3. The CDR3 DNA reads TGTGCCAGCAGAGAGGGGGACAGGGGCCCTAACTATGGCTACACCTTC. Translation: CASREGDRGPNYGYTF.

The chain recombines TRBV7-9 with TRBJ2-7; 8 bases line up with TRBD2. Per the germline V gene, CDR1 is SEHNR and CDR2 is FQNEAQ (reference sequence). V lost 5 bases, J lost 2 bases, and 11 bases stayed unmatched. This CDR3 has 16 amino acids. The CDR3 region is CASSKGSGSPAYEQYF. The CDR3, as DNA: TGTGCCAGCAGCAAGGGCAGCGGGAGTCCCGCCTACGAGCAGTACTTC.

The V call is TRBV4-3, the J call TRBJ2-1; unclear D gene. This CDR3 spans 14 amino acids. Between the trimmed V and J ends, which lost 0 bases and 8 bases, there was a span of 11 bases. Germline V lookup: CDR1 LGHNA, CDR2 YSLEER. The DNA of the CDR3 is TGCGCCAGCAGCCAAGATCGACCTCTCGATGAGCAGTTCTTC. This sequence encodes CASSQDRPLDEQFF.

CDR3 DNA sequence: TGCAGCGCCCCCTCCGGGGACAGCACCTATGGCTACACCTTC. It encodes CSAPSGDSTYGYTF. The rearrangement links TRBV29-1 to TRBJ1-2; 7 bases line up with TRBD1. The CDR3 is 14 amino acids. Germline assignment: CDR1 SQVTM and CDR2 ANQGSEA. J lost 4 bases, V lost 7 bases, and 12 bases had no gene match.

V gene TRBV7-9 combines with J gene TRBJ2-3; no clear D gene. The germline V gene encodes CDR1 SEHNR and CDR2 FQNEAQ (reference sequence). Trimming stripped 5 bases from V and 3 bases from J, with 15 bases between. The CDR3 length is 15 residues. The CDR3 loop is CASSLLLDGTDTQYF. The CDR3 DNA reads TGTGCCAGCAGCCTCCTCCTTGATGGGACAGATACGCAGTATTTT. Supplemented by reference TRBV7-9 and TRBJ2-3, the full variable domain reads DTGVSQNPRHKITKRGQNVTFRCDPISEHNRLYWYRQTLGQGPEFLTYFQNEAQLEKSRLLSDRFSAERPKGSFSTLEIQRTEQGDSAMYLCASSLLLDGTDTQYFGPGTRLTVL.

To note about this clone: Being one base from a much bigger clone, this may be a read error. Additional DNA sequences in this sample encode the identical CDR3. This chain links TRBV7-6 with TRBJ2-7; D call uncertain. Germline CDR1 and CDR2: SGHVS and FNYEAQ. The CDR3 is 11 residues long. Trimming cost V 4 bases and J 2 bases, with 3 bases left between them. The CDR3 DNA is TGTGCCAGCAGCTCCGCCTACGAGCAGTACTTC. Amino acid sequence: CASSSAYEQYF.

V is TRBV27 and J is TRBJ2-3; either TRBD1 or TRBD2 may supply D (5 bases each). Trimming removed 6 bases from V and 4 bases from J, with 17 bases in between. Germline CDR1 reads MNHEY; CDR2 reads SMNVEV (reference sequence). The CDR3 runs 15 residues. CDR3 nucleotides: TGTGCCAGCAGGCCCTTAGTGGGGGTAGCAGATACGCAGTATTTT. Amino acids: CASRPLVGVADTQYF.

The rearrangement joins TRBV28 to TRBJ1-1, with D hard to call. V was trimmed by 6 bases and J by 4 bases, leaving 12 bases between them. The CDR3 has 13 residues. Germline V gene sequence: CDR1 MDHEN, CDR2 SYDVKM. In DNA form, the CDR3 reads TGTGCCAGCAGCCTCGGACTGATCACTGAAGCTTTCTTT. Its translation: CASSLGLITEAFF.

This clone is a singleton in its sample. The same CDR3 is also encoded by other DNA sequences in this sample. V and J are TRBV9 and TRBJ1-3, with no clear D. Germline values: CDR1 SGDLS, CDR2 YYNGEE. This CDR3 region has 12 residues. V lost 4 bases, J lost 1 base, and 3 bases lay in between. CDR3 nucleotide sequence: TGTGCCAGCAGCCCTTCTGGAAACACCATATATTTT. Translating it yields CASSPSGNTIYF.

The genes are TRBV5-1 and TRBJ2-7, with D perhaps TRBD2 (6 bases). V was trimmed by 4 bases and J by 0 bases, leaving 14 bases between them. Per the germline V gene, CDR1 is SGHRS and CDR2 is YFSETQ. The CDR3 runs to 15 residues. This chain's CDR3 is CASSPMEDYSYEQYF. For the CDR3, the DNA is TGCGCCAGCAGCCCCATGGAGGACTACTCCTACGAGCAGTACTTC.

The CDR3 spells CSVVYPSDYEQYF. CDR3 in DNA: TGCAGCGTTGTCTACCCTTCGGACTACGAGCAGTACTTC. V gene TRBV29-1 combines with J gene TRBJ2-7; D gene ambiguous. Trimming took 4 bases from V and 3 from J, leaving 13 bases between them. The V gene's germline CDR1 is SQVTM and CDR2 ANQGSEA. The CDR3 has 13 amino acids.

The chain uses TRBV5-1 and TRBJ2-1, with 9 nucleotides matching TRBD1. The CDR3 contains 18 residues. Germline lookup yields CDR1 SGHRS and CDR2 YFSETQ. The trim removed 7 bases at V and 1 base at J, leaving 15 bases unmatched. CDR3 amino acids: CASLPGQGTRTSYNEQFF. The CDR3 nucleotides are TGCGCCAGCCTTCCGGGACAGGGTACACGGACGTCCTACAATGAGCAGTTCTTC.

The chain has TRBV28 and TRBJ2-7; 7 nucleotides align to TRBD1. After removal of 8 bases from V and 5 bases from J, the junction contained 21 bases not matched to a gene. The CDR3 extends over 17 amino acids. The germline CDR1 and CDR2 sequences are MDHEN and SYDVKM. This CDR3 reads CASLSTYRDSQIHEQYF. The CDR3 coding sequence is TGTGCCAGCCTCTCGACCTACCGGGACAGTCAAATCCACGAGCAGTACTTC.

The chain carries TRBV9 and TRBJ1-2; 12 bases fit TRBD1. V shed 0 bases, J shed 4 bases, and the junction held 13 bases outside the gene matches. Germline CDR1 SGDLS, CDR2 YYNGEE. The CDR3 has 19 amino acids. In nucleotides, the CDR3 is TGTGCCAGCAGCGTAGGAGCTGGGGACAGGGGGCGTTTCGCCTATGGCTACACCTTC. Translating it yields CASSVGAGDRGRFAYGYTF.

This rearrangement joins TRBV2 to TRBJ2-3; D ambiguous. The CDR3 sequence is 14 residues long. CDR1 is SNHLY and CDR2 is FYNNEI in the germline V gene. V gave up 3 bases and J gave up 3 bases, with 10 bases separating them. The CDR3 sequence: CASSDFPQTDTQYF. The DNA for the CDR3 is TGTGCCAGCAGTGATTTTCCCCAAACAGATACGCAGTATTTT.

The V gene is TRBV7-7, the J gene TRBJ2-1; D remains ambiguous. The CDR3 has 15 residues. Germline loops: CDR1 SSHAT, CDR2 FNYEAQ (reference sequence). The V and J ends lost 5 bases and 5 bases respectively, with 16 bases between them. CDR3 sequence: CASSQSFSADNEQFF. CDR3 DNA: TGTGCCAGCAGCCAAAGTTTCAGCGCCGACAATGAGCAGTTCTTC.

This chain links TRBV5-1 with TRBJ2-1, with 8 nucleotides matching TRBD2. Germline V gene lookup returns CDR1 SGHRS and CDR2 YFSETQ. CDR3 length equals 15 residues. V trimming: 6 bases; J trimming: 7 bases; junction bases outside the gene matches: 12. The CDR3 reads CASIAGGPLGNEQFF. CDR3 DNA sequence: TGCGCCAGCATTGCGGGAGGACCGTTGGGGAATGAGCAGTTCTTC.

This chain uses TRBV7-9 with TRBJ2-1; 9 nucleotides match TRBD1. V shed 5 bases and J 5 bases; nucleotides not matched to a gene: 4. Germline CDR1 reads SEHNR; CDR2 reads FQNEAQ (reference sequence). This CDR3 is 14 amino acids long. In nucleotides, the CDR3 is TGTGCCAGCAGCCCCTGGGACAGGGACAATGAGCAGTTCTTC. Its translation is CASSPWDRDNEQFF.

The gene calls are TRBV4-1 and TRBJ2-2; D call uncertain. This CDR3 contains 16 residues. V was shortened by 0 bases and J by 0 bases, with 8 bases between the two germline ends. Germline loops: CDR1 MGHRA, CDR2 YSYEKL. CDR3 loop: CASSQDRFANTGELFF. The DNA of the CDR3 is TGCGCCAGCAGCCAAGATCGGTTCGCGAACACCGGGGAGCTGTTTTTT.

The rearrangement joins TRBV5-6 to TRBJ1-2, with D hard to call. The CDR3 loop spans 16 amino acids. Germline V gene data show CDR1 as SGHDT and CDR2 as YYEEEE. Between the trimmed V and J ends, which lost 3 bases and 3 bases, there was a span of 18 bases. The CDR3 bases are TGTGCCAGCAGCTATTCCGTGGCAGGACCCCACTATGGCTACACCTTC. It translates to CASSYSVAGPHYGYTF.